This T cell receptor (beta chain) was identified during a study of shared clonotypes between healthy human individuals. V was pared by 4 bases and J by 0 bases, with 13 bases of the junction left unmatched. CDR1 KGHSH and CDR2 LQKENI come from the germline V gene. The CDR3 runs to 19 residues. Assay: immunoSEQ multiplex PCR; the TCRdb copy retains only in-frame clones and omits some. Of around 2.3 million clones listed, under 97% are singletons. This clonotype originated in a man younger than 35 in good health. The chain employs TRBV18 and TRBJ2-3; 10 bases are shared with TRBD2. Sequencing was performed on naive CD4+ T cells sorted from blood. Specified subset: CD45RA+ positively selected. Here the CDR3 reads CASSLNLAGVTSSTDTQYF. CDR3 coding DNA: TGTGCCAGCTCACTGAACCTAGCGGGAGTTACATCTAGCACAGATACGCAGTATTTT.